These 12 T cell receptor beta chains came from one sample sequenced in a study of blood T cell repertoires in COVID-19. Assay: immunoSEQ multiplex PCR; the TCRdb copy retains only in-frame clones and omits some. The data contain about 85,000 clones, approximately 84% of them singletons. The sample consisted of peripheral blood. All receptors come from a man aged 55 to 70 with acute or convalescent COVID-19.

This chain joins TRBV2 and TRBJ1-1, with D possibly being TRBD1 (6 bases). Trimming took 11 bases from V and 0 from J, leaving 16 bases between them. The CDR3 runs to 14 residues. Germline assignment: CDR1 SNHLY and CDR2 FYNNEI. Written as DNA, the CDR3 is TGTGCCCAGGGCAGGGGATTCATGAACACTGAAGCTTTCTTT. It encodes CAQGRGFMNTEAFF.

The chain joins TRBV24-1 to TRBJ1-1; a possible D gene is TRBD1 (6 bases). The CDR3 length is 15 residues. Germline loops: CDR1 KGHDR, CDR2 SFDVKD. The V and J ends lost 3 bases and 5 bases respectively, with 15 bases between them. The CDR3 nucleotides are TGTGCCACCAGTGATCCCACATCAGGGGAGACTGAAGCTTTCTTT. The encoded protein is CATSDPTSGETEAFF.

This clone has only a few counts. The chain recombines TRBV7-8 with TRBJ1-6; D is possibly TRBD1 (6 bases). The CDR3 has 16 amino acids. Germline CDR1 SGHVS, CDR2 FQNEAQ. V gave up 2 bases and J gave up 5 bases, with 13 bases separating them. CDR3 nucleotides: TGTGCCAGCAGCTTACCCGGGACAAAGAATAATTCACCCCTCCACTTT. Its protein product is CASSLPGTKNNSPLHF.

The chain joins TRBV5-4 to TRBJ1-1; D may be TRBD1 (5 bases). The CDR3 is 14 amino acids. The germline V gene encodes CDR1 SGHNT and CDR2 YYREEE (reference sequence). Trimming removed 4 bases at V and 0 bases at J, with 10 bases between. The CDR3 nucleotides read TGTGCCAGCAGCCCTGACAGTATGAACACTGAAGCTTTCTTT. As protein: CASSPDSMNTEAFF.

The chain employs TRBV21-1 and TRBJ2-5; the listed D gene, TRBD1, was not tested against the DNA. TRBV21-1 is a listed pseudogene. The CDR3 totals 14 residues. In DNA form, the CDR3 reads TGTGCCAGCAGCCAAAGGACAGGGGAAGAGACCCAGTACTTC. Translation: CASSQRTGEETQYF.

The chain couples TRBV19 to TRBJ1-2; D not certain. There are 14 residues in the CDR3. Deletions cut 4 bases from V and 6 bases from J, with 15 bases between. CDR1 and CDR2 from the germline V gene are LNHDA and SQIVND (reference sequence). CDR3 protein: CASSSESRGNGYTF. Here the CDR3 DNA reads TGTGCCAGTAGTAGTGAGTCAAGAGGGAATGGCTACACCTTC.

The J gene is TRBJ1-2, the V gene TRBV28; possibly TRBD1 for D (5 bases). Between the trimmed V and J ends, which lost 5 bases and 1 base, there was a span of 11 bases. The CDR3 length is 14 residues. Germline assignment: CDR1 MDHEN and CDR2 SYDVKM. The CDR3 here is CASSPPDNNYGYTF. The CDR3 coding sequence is TGTGCCAGCAGTCCCCCGGACAATAACTATGGCTACACCTTC.

The rearrangement uses TRBV6-5 and TRBJ2-7; 8 bases align to TRBD1. This CDR3 is built from 13 residues. Trimming cost V 6 bases and J 4 bases; bases outside gene matches: 5. Germline V gene lookup returns CDR1 MNHEY and CDR2 SVGAGI. The CDR3 nucleotides are TGTGCCAGCAGGGAGACAGGGGATTACGAGCAGTACTTC. Residues: CASRETGDYEQYF.

This CDR3 is CASSLNGGEPQHF. CDR3 bases: TGTGCCAGCAGCTTGAACGGGGGGGAGCCCCAGCATTTT. The chain recombines TRBV5-4 with TRBJ1-5; possibly TRBD1 for D (5 bases). V lost 1 base to trimming and J lost 8 bases, with 10 bases between them. The CDR3 is 13 amino acids. Per the germline V gene, CDR1 is SGHNT and CDR2 is YYREEE (reference sequence). Together with reference TRBV5-4 and TRBJ1-5, the CDR3 gives the full variable domain: ETGVTQSPTHLIKTRGQQVTLRCSSQSGHNTVSWYQQALGQGPQFIFQYYREEENGRGNFPPRFSGLQFPNYSSELNVNALELDDSALYLCASSLNGGEPQHFGDGTRLSIL.

This rearrangement joins TRBV14 to TRBJ2-7; D gene uncertain. Germline lookup yields CDR1 SGHDN and CDR2 FVKESK. V dropped 5 bases and J dropped 1 base, with 6 bases sitting between them. The CDR3 sequence is 12 residues long. CDR3 loop: CASSESSYEQYF. In nucleotides, the CDR3 is TGTGCCAGCAGCGAGAGTTCCTACGAGCAGTACTTC.

Regarding this clone: This sample also contains other DNA sequences that code for the same CDR3. The CDR3 reads CASSSDRGYGYTF. CDR3 DNA sequence: TGTGCCAGCAGTTCCGACAGGGGCTATGGCTACACCTTC. The V call is TRBV12-3 or TRBV12-4, the J call TRBJ1-2, with 8 bases identical to TRBD1. V lost 4 bases and J lost 4; bases outside the gene matches: 2. This CDR3 region has 13 residues.

This chain connects TRBV2 to TRBJ1-1; D is ambiguous. From germline, CDR1 is SNHLY and CDR2 FYNNEI. Trimming took 8 bases from V and 1 from J, leaving 14 bases between them. The CDR3 extends over 14 amino acids. The CDR3 loop is CASEYGEGNTEAFF. The CDR3 coding sequence is TGTGCCAGCGAGTATGGAGAGGGGAACACTGAAGCTTTCTTT.